This entry describes one T cell receptor (beta chain). The antigen is unknown. The sample originates from a study of T cell responses to AZD1222 COVID-19 vaccine. For the study at large: Analyses pooled second doses at about 4 or about 12 weeks. Study-level results: The donors showed a predominance of white British ancestry and of females, with possible underestimation of clonal diversity. The study found Spike-specific TCR breadth and depth rose after two AZD1222 doses.

Clones were sequenced by immunoSEQ multiplex PCR, and TCRdb holds only the in-frame ones, with some missing. Of some 130,000 clones in the sample, approximately 85% were seen once. The receptor was isolated from an adult in good health. The sequences come from peripheral blood, collected on day 0 of AZD1222 vaccination.

For the CDR3, the DNA is TGCGCCAGCAGCGATACAGGGGTGGGCAATCAGCCCCAGCATTTT. Its protein product is CASSDTGVGNQPQHF. The J gene is TRBJ1-5, the V gene TRBV10-2, with 7 bases aligning to TRBD1. The CDR3 totals 15 residues. Losses at the gene ends were 6 bases for V and 2 bases for J; bases not matched to a gene: 7. The germline V gene encodes CDR1 WSHSY and CDR2 SAAADI.